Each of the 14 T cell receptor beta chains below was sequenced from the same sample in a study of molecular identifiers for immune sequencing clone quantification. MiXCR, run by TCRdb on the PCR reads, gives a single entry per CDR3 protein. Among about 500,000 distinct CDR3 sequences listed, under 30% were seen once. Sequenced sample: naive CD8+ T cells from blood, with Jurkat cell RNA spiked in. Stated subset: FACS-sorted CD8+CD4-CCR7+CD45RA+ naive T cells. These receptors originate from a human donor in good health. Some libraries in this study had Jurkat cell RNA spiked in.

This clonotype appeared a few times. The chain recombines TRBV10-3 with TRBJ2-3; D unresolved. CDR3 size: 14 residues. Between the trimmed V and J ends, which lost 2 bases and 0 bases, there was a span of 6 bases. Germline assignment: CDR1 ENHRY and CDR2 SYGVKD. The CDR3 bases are TGTGCCATCAGTGAGGTCAGGAGCACAGATACGCAGTATTTT. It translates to CAISEVRSTDTQYF.

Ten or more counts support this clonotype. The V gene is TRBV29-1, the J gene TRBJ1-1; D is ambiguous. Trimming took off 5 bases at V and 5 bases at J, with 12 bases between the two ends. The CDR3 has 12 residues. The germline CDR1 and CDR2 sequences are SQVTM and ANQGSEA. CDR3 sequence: CSVKVGGTEAFF. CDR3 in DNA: TGCAGCGTTAAGGTGGGCGGAACTGAAGCTTTCTTT.

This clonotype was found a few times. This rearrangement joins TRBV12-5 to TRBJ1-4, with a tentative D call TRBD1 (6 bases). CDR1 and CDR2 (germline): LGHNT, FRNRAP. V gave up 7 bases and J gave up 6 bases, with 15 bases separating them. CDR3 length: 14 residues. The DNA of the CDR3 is TGTGCTAGTGCGCGGGGGGGCGACGATGAAAAACTGTTTTTT. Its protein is CASARGGDDEKLFF.

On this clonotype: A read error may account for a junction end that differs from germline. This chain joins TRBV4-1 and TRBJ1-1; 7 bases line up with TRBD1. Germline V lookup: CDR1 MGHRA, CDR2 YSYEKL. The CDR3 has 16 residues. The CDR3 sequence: CASSEDSRDRGTEAFF. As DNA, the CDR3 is TGCGCCAGCAGCGAAGACAGTAGGGACAGAGGGACTGAAGCTTTCTTT.

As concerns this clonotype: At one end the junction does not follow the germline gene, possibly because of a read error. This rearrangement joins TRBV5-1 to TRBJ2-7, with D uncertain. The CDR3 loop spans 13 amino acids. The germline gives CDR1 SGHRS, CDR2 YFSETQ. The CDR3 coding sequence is TGCGACAGCAGCTTTAACGGCGCCTACGAGCAGTACTTC. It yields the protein CDSSFNGAYEQYF.

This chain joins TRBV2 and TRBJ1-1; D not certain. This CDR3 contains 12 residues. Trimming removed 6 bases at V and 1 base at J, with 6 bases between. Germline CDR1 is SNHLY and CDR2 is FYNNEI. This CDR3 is CASRWENTEAFF. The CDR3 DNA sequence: TGTGCCAGCAGGTGGGAGAACACTGAAGCTTTCTTT.

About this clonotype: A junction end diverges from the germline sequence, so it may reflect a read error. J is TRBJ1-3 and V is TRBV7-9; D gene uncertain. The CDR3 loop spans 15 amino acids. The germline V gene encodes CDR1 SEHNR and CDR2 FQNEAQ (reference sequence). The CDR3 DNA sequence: TGCGCCAGCAGCGCCAGCGACGGAACTGGAAACACCATATATTTT. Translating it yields CASSASDGTGNTIYF.

Here the CDR3 reads CASSQGTRDTQYF. For the CDR3, the DNA is TGCGCCAGCAGCCAAGGGACAAGAGATACGCAGTATTTT. The chain carries TRBV4-3 and TRBJ2-3; D might be TRBD1 (5 bases). With 1 base removed from V and 5 bases from J, the gap between germline ends came to 7 bases. This CDR3 spans 13 amino acids. Germline V lookup: CDR1 LGHNA, CDR2 YSLEER.

CDR3 sequence: CASSIVLDEQFF. The CDR3 DNA is TGTGCCAGCAGTATAGTCTTGGATGAGCAGTTCTTC. This chain uses TRBV12-3 or TRBV12-4 with TRBJ2-1; D unclear. The ends were cut back, 5 bases at V and 8 bases at J, with 10 bases in the middle. CDR3 length equals 12 residues.

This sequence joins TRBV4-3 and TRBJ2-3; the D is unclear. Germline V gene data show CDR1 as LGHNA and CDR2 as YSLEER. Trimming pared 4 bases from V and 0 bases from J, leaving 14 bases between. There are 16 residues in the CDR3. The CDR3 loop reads CASSPSDGSSTDTQYF. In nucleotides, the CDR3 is TGCGCCAGCAGCCCTTCGGACGGCAGTAGCACAGATACGCAGTATTTT.

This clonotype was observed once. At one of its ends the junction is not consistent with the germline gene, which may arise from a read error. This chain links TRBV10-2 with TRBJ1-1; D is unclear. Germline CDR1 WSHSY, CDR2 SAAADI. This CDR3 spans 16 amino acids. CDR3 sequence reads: CASGERVVGGYTEAFF. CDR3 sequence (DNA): TGCGCCAGCGGTGAGAGAGTGGTGGGAGGATACACTGAAGCTTTCTTT.

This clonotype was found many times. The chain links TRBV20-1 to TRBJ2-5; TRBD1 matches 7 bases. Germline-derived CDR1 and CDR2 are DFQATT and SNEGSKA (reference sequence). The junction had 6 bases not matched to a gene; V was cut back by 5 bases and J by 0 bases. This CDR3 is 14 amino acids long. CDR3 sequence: CSAAGDSHQETQYF. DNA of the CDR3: TGCAGTGCTGCAGGGGACAGCCACCAAGAGACCCAGTACTTC.

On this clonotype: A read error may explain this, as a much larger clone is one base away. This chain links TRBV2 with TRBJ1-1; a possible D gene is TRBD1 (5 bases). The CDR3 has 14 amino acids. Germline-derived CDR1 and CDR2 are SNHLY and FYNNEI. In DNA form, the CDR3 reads TGTGCCAGCAGTGTATATCTGGTGGACACTGGAGCTTTCTTT. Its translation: CASSVYLVDTGAFF.

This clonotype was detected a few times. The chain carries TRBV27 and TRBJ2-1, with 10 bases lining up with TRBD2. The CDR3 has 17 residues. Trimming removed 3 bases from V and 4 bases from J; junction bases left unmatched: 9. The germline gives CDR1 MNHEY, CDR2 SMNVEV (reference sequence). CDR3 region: CASSLASGSFFYNEQFF. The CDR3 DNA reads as TGTGCCAGCAGTTTGGCTAGCGGGAGCTTTTTTTACAATGAGCAGTTCTTC.